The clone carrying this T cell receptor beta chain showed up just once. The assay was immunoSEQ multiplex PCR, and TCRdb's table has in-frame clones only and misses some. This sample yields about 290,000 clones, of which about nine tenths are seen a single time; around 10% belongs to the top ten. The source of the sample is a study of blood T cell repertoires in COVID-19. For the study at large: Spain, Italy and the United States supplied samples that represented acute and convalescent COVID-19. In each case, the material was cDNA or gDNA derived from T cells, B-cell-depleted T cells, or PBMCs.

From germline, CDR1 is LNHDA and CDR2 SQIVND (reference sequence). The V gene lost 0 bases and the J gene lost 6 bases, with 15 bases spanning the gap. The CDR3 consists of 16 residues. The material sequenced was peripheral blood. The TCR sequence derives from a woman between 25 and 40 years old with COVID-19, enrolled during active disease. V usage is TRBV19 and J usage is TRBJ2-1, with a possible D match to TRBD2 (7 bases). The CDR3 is CASSIEEGGPGNEQFF. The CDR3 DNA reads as TGTGCCAGTAGTATAGAAGAGGGGGGGCCTGGCAATGAGCAGTTCTTC.